Listed below are T cell receptor beta chains from one sample, sequenced in a study of T cell repertoires in cytomegalovirus infection. Using its own MiXCR run on the reads, TCRdb lists one record per CDR3 protein. The sample has 250,000 or so distinct CDR3 sequences; approximately 15% are singletons. The sequenced sample consisted of CD8+ T cells from PBMCs. Every receptor here comes from a human donor in good health (CMV status not recorded). Some clones in this sample may be carry-over from other donors' samples. The CDR3 runs from the conserved cysteine through the conserved F or W. The order of the fields is V gene, D gene, CDR3 protein. D genes are given only for firm matches.

V gene: TRBV29-1; D gene: -; CDR3 protein: CSVEGALSTDTQYF
V gene: TRBV28; D gene: -; CDR3 protein: CASSEDKVAPKGTQYF
V gene: TRBV7-9; D gene: -; CDR3 protein: CASSLDPGPATEAFF
V gene: TRBV19; D gene: -; CDR3 protein: CASSMDRYTDTQYF
V gene: TRBV15; D gene: -; CDR3 protein: CATSRGDSSTDTQYF
V gene: TRBV6-2/TRBV6-3; D gene: -; CDR3 protein: CASSYMGVYNTEAFF
V gene: TRBV23-1; D gene: -; CDR3 protein: CASSQSEGGTDTQYF
V gene: TRBV9; D gene: TRBD2; CDR3 protein: CASSVETSGGLRYF
V gene: TRBV7-9; D gene: -; CDR3 protein: CASSSGGDEKLFF
V gene: TRBV7-2; D gene: -; CDR3 protein: CASSPTDLSTDTQYF